These 18 T cell receptor beta chains share one sample of origin, sequenced in a study of blood T cell repertoires in COVID-19. TCRdb keeps only in-frame clones here, not all; method: immunoSEQ multiplex PCR. The sample yields 200,000 to 250,000 clones, 70% to 90% seen once. Sequencing used PBMCs or T cells enriched from blood (not recorded which). The receptors stem from a man younger than 45 who had recovered from COVID-19.

V usage is TRBV28 and J usage is TRBJ2-2; tentative D call: TRBD1 (5 bases). The CDR3 contains 13 residues. The germline V gene has CDR1 MDHEN and CDR2 SYDVKM. V lost 4 bases and J 8 bases, leaving 11 bases between the germline ends. The CDR3 region is CASSSLRVGELFF. The CDR3 coding sequence is TGTGCCAGCAGTTCCCTCAGGGTTGGGGAGCTGTTTTTT.

The chain uses TRBV7-2 and TRBJ2-5, with D perhaps matching TRBD2 (6 bases). Deletions cut 3 bases from V and 4 bases from J, with 18 bases between. Germline lookup yields CDR1 SGHTA and CDR2 FQGNSA. The CDR3 sequence is 16 residues long. The CDR3 is CASSFQTDPGGETQYF. Written as DNA, the CDR3 is TGTGCCAGCAGCTTTCAGACCGACCCCGGGGGAGAGACCCAGTACTTC.

The chain joins TRBV6-2 or TRBV6-3 to TRBJ2-7; 12 positions agree with TRBD2. The CDR3 contains 15 residues. V lost 0 bases to trimming and J lost 6 bases; unmatched junction nucleotides: 3. In germline, CDR1 is MNHEY, CDR2 SVGEGT. The CDR3 is CASSYSRLAGVEQYF. CDR3 sequence (DNA): TGTGCCAGCAGTTACTCTCGACTAGCGGGAGTCGAGCAGTACTTC.

V and J are TRBV15 and TRBJ2-5; 8 nucleotides align to TRBD1. V gave up 8 bases and J gave up 4 bases; unmatched junction bases: 12. From germline, CDR1 is LNHNV and CDR2 YYDKDF (reference sequence). The CDR3 is 15 amino acids. CDR3 region: CATLGGGTGTETQYF. The CDR3 coding sequence is TGTGCCACCTTGGGAGGCGGGACAGGAACAGAGACCCAGTACTTC.

The chain uses TRBV28 and TRBJ2-5; 11 nucleotides align to TRBD2. This CDR3 comprises 16 residues. The germline V gene encodes CDR1 MDHEN and CDR2 SYDVKM. Trimming took 5 bases from V and 5 from J; bases not matched to a gene: 10. CDR3 in amino acids: CASSLNSGRAEETQYF. The CDR3 bases are TGTGCCAGCAGTCTTAATAGCGGGAGGGCCGAGGAGACCCAGTACTTC.

This rearrangement joins TRBV10-2 to TRBJ2-4; no firm D call. This CDR3 has 12 residues. From germline, CDR1 is WSHSY and CDR2 SAAADI. Trimming removed 2 bases at V and 7 bases at J, with 6 bases between. The CDR3 DNA sequence: TGCGCCAGCAGTGAGCCAGTCAACATTCAGTACTTC. This translates into CASSEPVNIQYF.

V gene TRBV13 combines with J gene TRBJ1-1, with D perhaps TRBD1 (6 bases). Germline-derived CDR1 and CDR2 are PRHDT and FYEKMQ (reference sequence). The CDR3 loop spans 15 amino acids. V shed 4 bases and J shed 3 bases, with 15 bases lying between them. The CDR3 DNA is TGTGCCAGCAGCTCAGACCAGGGGCGCCACACTGAAGCTTTCTTT. Residues: CASSSDQGRHTEAFF.

The chain is built from TRBV30 and TRBJ2-2, with 13 bases matching TRBD2. Germline V CDR1 and CDR2: GTSNPN, SVGIG (reference sequence). After removal of 6 bases from V and 7 bases from J, the junction contained 11 bases not matched to a gene. The CDR3 contains 16 residues. The CDR3 coding sequence is TGTGCCTGTCCTCCGGGACTAGCGGGACAGTACGGGGAGCTGTTTTTT. It encodes CACPPGLAGQYGELFF.

V gene TRBV4-1 combines with J gene TRBJ2-2; 10 nucleotides match TRBD2. Trimming at V came to 4 bases and at J to 8 bases, leaving 13 bases not matched to a gene. In germline, CDR1 is MGHRA, CDR2 YSYEKL. The CDR3 is 17 amino acids. DNA of the CDR3: TGCGCCAGCAGCCTCGACGTGGCTAGCGGGGGAATTGGGGAGCTGTTTTTT. Its translation is CASSLDVASGGIGELFF.

V is TRBV4-1 and J is TRBJ1-5; a weak D match, TRBD1 (5 bases). Germline loops: CDR1 MGHRA, CDR2 YSYEKL. The germline V and J ends were trimmed by 0 bases and 0 bases, with 12 bases remaining between them. CDR3 length: 17 amino acids. CDR3 amino acids: CASSQEVRASSNQPQHF. The CDR3 DNA follows: TGCGCCAGCAGCCAAGAGGTCAGGGCCAGTAGCAATCAGCCCCAGCATTTT.

This chain uses TRBV27 with TRBJ1-1; TRBD1 matches at 7 bases. Germline trimming cut 6 bases from V and 5 bases from J; bases unmatched to any gene: 9. There are 14 residues in the CDR3. Germline CDR1 and CDR2: MNHEY and SMNVEV (reference sequence). The CDR3 region is CASSQQGSGTEAFF. The CDR3 nucleotides read TGTGCCAGCAGCCAACAGGGGAGTGGGACTGAAGCTTTCTTT.

The chain recombines TRBV7-8 with TRBJ2-7; no definite D call. The length of the CDR3 is 13 residues. Germline V CDR1 and CDR2: SGHVS, FQNEAQ. Trimming took off 5 bases at V and 5 bases at J, with 13 bases between the two ends. CDR3 nucleotide sequence: TGTGCCAGCAGCCCCCACACACGGGACGAGCAGTACTTC. Encoded protein: CASSPHTRDEQYF.

V gene TRBV7-6 combines with J gene TRBJ2-5, with TRBD2 matching 8 bases. The V gene end was trimmed by 3 bases and the J gene end by 4 bases; junction bases not matched to a gene: 10. Germline CDR1 reads SGHVS; CDR2 reads FNYEAQ. The CDR3 runs to 16 residues. CDR3 in amino acids: CASSFGGGGSGETQYF. The CDR3 DNA sequence: TGTGCCAGCAGCTTCGGGGGGGGCGGCTCTGGAGAGACCCAGTACTTC.

This chain connects TRBV28 to TRBJ1-5; no definite D call. Between the trimmed V and J ends, which lost 6 bases and 4 bases, there was a span of 16 bases. The CDR3 is made up of 15 amino acids. Germline-derived CDR1 and CDR2 are MDHEN and SYDVKM. Here the CDR3 reads CASSPGNTPNQPQHF. The CDR3 DNA reads TGTGCCAGCAGCCCCGGGAACACTCCGAATCAGCCCCAGCATTTT.

This chain connects TRBV9 to TRBJ1-1, with D unclear. The CDR3 runs to 15 residues. The germline V gene encodes CDR1 SGDLS and CDR2 YYNGEE. Trimming took off 4 bases at V and 2 bases at J, with 15 bases between the two ends. The CDR3 loop is CASSPSAVRNTEAFF. The CDR3 DNA is TGTGCCAGCAGCCCCAGCGCAGTCCGCAACACTGAAGCTTTCTTT.

The rearrangement links TRBV5-1 to TRBJ1-6, with D unclear. CDR3 length: 13 amino acids. CDR1 SGHRS and CDR2 YFSETQ come from the germline V gene. Trimming took 0 bases from V and 7 from J, leaving 5 bases between them. The CDR3 loop is CASSLGRNSPLHF. The CDR3 coding sequence is TGCGCCAGCAGCTTGGGTCGGAATTCACCCCTCCACTTT.

The V and J genes are TRBV25-1 and TRBJ2-1; D possibly corresponds to TRBD2 (6 bases). Trimming cost V 3 bases and J 1 base, with 10 bases left between them. Germline assignment: CDR1 MGHDK and CDR2 SYGVNS. This CDR3 spans 15 amino acids. The CDR3 spells CASSEMRGSYNEQFF. In nucleotides, the CDR3 is TGTGCCAGCAGTGAGATGCGGGGATCCTACAATGAGCAGTTCTTC.

The sample holds one count of this clone. The V call is TRBV5-1, the J call TRBJ2-3, with TRBD2 matching 8 bases. From germline, CDR1 is SGHRS and CDR2 YFSETQ. The length of the CDR3 is 15 residues. V trimming: 5 bases; J trimming: 4 bases; junction bases outside the gene matches: 9. Here the CDR3 reads CASRAGGARPDTQYF. CDR3 DNA sequence: TGCGCCAGCAGGGCCGGGGGGGCCCGTCCAGATACGCAGTATTTT.